This TCR beta chain originates from a study of post-analysis software for immune sequencing data. Unique molecular identifiers tagged the TCR beta cDNA libraries. TCRdb reprocessed the PCR reads via MiXCR and lists one record per CDR3 protein. The sample shows approximately 730,000 distinct CDR3 sequences, less than 35% of them seen only once. Remarks on this clonotype: The antigen is undetermined.

Study results and limitations: F measure clustering grouped samples strongly by preparation batch.

This sequence was found in a girl aged 5-17 years with multiple sclerosis. Sample: blood.

In DNA form, the CDR3 reads TGCGCCAGCAGCCCCGGCCTAGCGGACTCCTACGAGCAGTACTTC. This sequence encodes CASSPGLADSYEQYF. The chain has TRBV4-3 and TRBJ2-7; the match to TRBD2 covers 7 bases. Germline CDR1 and CDR2: LGHNA and YSLEER. The V gene end was trimmed by 4 bases and the J gene end by 0 bases; junction bases not matched to a gene: 6. The CDR3 consists of 15 residues.